The entry below gives a single TCR beta chain sequence along with its context. The antigen remains undetermined. One base away lies a much larger clone, so this may be a sequencing read error. This sample is part of a study of molecular identifiers for immune sequencing clone quantification. Study results and caveats: Clone sizes could be underestimated for highly expanded clones when identical TCR molecules share a barcode. Over 99% of effector molecules, yet under 1% of naive-cell molecules, were held by clones above 20 RNA copies.

CD8+CD4-CCR7+CD45RA+ sorting gave the naive CD8 T cells. Trimming stripped 3 bases from V and 0 bases from J, with 12 bases between. Germline V gene data show CDR1 as SEHNR and CDR2 as FQNEAQ (reference sequence). The CDR3 loop spans 16 amino acids. Methods described previously were used for bulk TCR libraries, and listed TCR primers were applied. Via MiXCR, TCRdb re-called the PCR reads, giving one row per CDR3 protein. The sample has around 460,000 distinct CDR3 sequences, about 26% seen once. Material for sequencing was naive CD8+ T cells from blood, with Jurkat cell RNA spiked in. Subset reported: FACS-sorted CD8+CD4-CCR7+CD45RA+ naive T cells. The gene calls are TRBV7-9 and TRBJ1-3; weak D call: TRBD1 (6 bases). This receptor was taken from a human donor in good health. Some libraries in this study had Jurkat cell RNA spiked in. CDR3 sequence reads: CASSFMTGRSGNTIYF. The CDR3 DNA reads as TGTGCCAGCAGCTTCATGACAGGCCGCTCTGGAAACACCATATATTTT. The full variable domain, its missing parts supplied by reference TRBV7-9 and TRBJ1-3, is DTGVSQNPRHKITKRGQNVTFRCDPISEHNRLYWYRQTLGQGPEFLTYFQNEAQLEKSRLLSDRFSAERPKGSFSTLEIQRTEQGDSAMYLCASSFMTGRSGNTIYFGEGSWLTVV.